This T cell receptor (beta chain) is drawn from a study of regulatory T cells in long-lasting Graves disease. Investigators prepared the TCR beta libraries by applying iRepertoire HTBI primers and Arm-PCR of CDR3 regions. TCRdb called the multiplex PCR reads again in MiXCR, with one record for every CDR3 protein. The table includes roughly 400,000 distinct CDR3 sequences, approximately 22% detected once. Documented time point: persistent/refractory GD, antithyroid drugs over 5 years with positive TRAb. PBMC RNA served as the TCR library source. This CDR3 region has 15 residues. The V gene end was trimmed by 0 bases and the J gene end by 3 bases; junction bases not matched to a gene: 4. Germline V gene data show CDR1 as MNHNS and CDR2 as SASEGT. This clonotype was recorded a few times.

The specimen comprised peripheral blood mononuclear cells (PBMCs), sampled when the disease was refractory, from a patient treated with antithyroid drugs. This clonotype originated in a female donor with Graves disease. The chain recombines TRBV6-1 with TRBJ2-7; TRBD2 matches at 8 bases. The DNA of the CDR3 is TGTGCCAGCAGTGAAGCATTGGGACTAGTCTACGAGCAGTACTTC. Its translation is CASSEALGLVYEQYF.